The 8 T cell receptor beta chains presented below share a single source sample, sequenced in a study of response to subunit inactivated influenza vaccine. TCRdb recomputed calls from the RT-PCR reads with MiXCR, one row per CDR3 protein. Of fewer than 700,000 distinct CDR3 sequences listed, 10% to 15% are singletons. The material sequenced was PBMCs from blood, taken 40 to 50 days after vaccination. All receptors derive from a man aged 50 to 60 who received an inactivated influenza vaccine.

V and J are TRBV20-1 and TRBJ2-7; 9 nucleotides match TRBD2. Per germline, CDR1 DFQATT and CDR2 SNEGSKA (reference sequence). The CDR3 is 14 residues long. V dropped 3 bases and J dropped 5; count of bases not matched to a gene: 8. CDR3 DNA sequence: TGCAGTGCTAGTTGGGCTAGCGGGAACCACGAGCAGTACTTC. Its translation is CSASWASGNHEQYF.

V and J are TRBV12-3 or TRBV12-4 and TRBJ1-1; 7 nucleotides match TRBD1. The CDR3 covers 17 residues. V lost 4 bases to trimming and J lost 0 bases; unmatched junction nucleotides: 11. CDR3 sequence: CASSSWTGPFMNTEAFF. In DNA form, the CDR3 reads TGTGCCAGCAGTTCGTGGACAGGCCCCTTCATGAACACTGAAGCTTTCTTT.

The rearrangement links TRBV3-1 to TRBJ2-7; 9 bases line up with TRBD2. The CDR3 extends over 16 amino acids. V was pared by 0 bases and J by 3 bases, with 6 bases of the junction left unmatched. Germline V gene lookup returns CDR1 LGHDT and CDR2 YNNKEL (reference sequence). CDR3 DNA: TGTGCCAGCAGCCAAGATCTAGCGGGACCCTTCTACGAGCAGTACTTC. Its protein is CASSQDLAGPFYEQYF.

Comments on this clonotype: The DNA is left out, because the CDR3 cannot be placed on it with certainty; the CDR3 is given as TCRdb lists it. The chain has TRBV11-2 and TRBJ2-2; the D call of TRBD1 is as the table states it, not checked on the DNA. Germline loops: CDR1 SGHAT, CDR2 FQNNGV. The CDR3 extends over 17 residues, inclusive of both ends. CDR3 sequence: CASSPPSTGRTPGSCFF.

This clonotype was observed many times. The chain combines TRBV12-3 or TRBV12-4 with TRBJ2-1; D not certain. The CDR3 is made up of 15 amino acids. Trimming removed 6 bases from V and 0 bases from J, with 12 bases in between. The CDR3 spells CASSRPSSSYNEQFF. Written as DNA, the CDR3 is TGTGCCAGCAGCCGCCCTTCGAGCTCCTACAATGAGCAGTTCTTC.

V gene TRBV19 combines with J gene TRBJ2-7; 9 nucleotides match TRBD1. J was trimmed by 6 bases and V by 6 bases; bases with no gene match: 9. Germline V CDR1 and CDR2: LNHDA, SQIVND (reference sequence). The CDR3 is 14 residues long. Written as DNA, the CDR3 is TGTGCCAGTAGCACCGGGACAGGGCGTACCGAGCAGTACTTC. Translating gives CASSTGTGRTEQYF.

This clonotype was picked up one time. A read error may be the cause here, since a much bigger clone is one base away. V and J are TRBV4-2 and TRBJ1-1; 10 nucleotides align to TRBD1. CDR1 is LGHNA and CDR2 is YNFKEQ in the germline V gene. The CDR3 sequence is 18 residues long. The V and J ends lost 3 bases and 3 bases, in that order; junction bases with no gene match: 13. DNA for the CDR3: TGTGCCAGCAGCCAGCAGAAATGGACAGGGGGTTCTTACACTGAAGCTTTCTTT. Its protein is CASSQQKWTGGSYTEAFF.

This clonotype was recorded at least ten times. The germline gene is not matched at one end of the junction; a read error may be the cause. This CDR3 is CASSPGLADYEQYF. The CDR3 coding sequence is TGCGCCAGCAGCCCCGGACTAGCGGACTACGAGCAGTACTTC. The chain recombines TRBV12-3 or TRBV12-4 with TRBJ2-7; TRBD2 aligns across 10 bases. The CDR3 runs 14 residues.